These 26 T cell receptor beta chains originate from one sample sequenced in a study of vaccination and CD4 T cells after COVID-19. These receptors' antigens are unknown. Sequencing of DNA taken from cultured CD4+ T cells relied on the Oncomine TCR Beta short-read assay. Each CDR3 protein is one row after TCRdb ran MiXCR on the PCR reads. The repertoire holds 10,000 to 15,000 distinct CDR3 sequences, with less than 65% as singletons. Sample treatment: approximately 10-day PBMC culture with coronavirus spike peptide pools or control peptides (ViraFEST assay). The sample comprised CD4+ T cells from blood, cultured in vitro. Receptors originate from a human donor who had recovered from COVID-19.

The chain has TRBV21-1 and TRBJ2-7; the table's D call, TRBD1, was not checked against the DNA. TRBV21-1 is a pseudogene segment. The CDR3 has 16 amino acids. CDR3: CASSKKGDGRDHEQYF. For the CDR3, the DNA is TGTGCCAGCAGCAAAAAGGGGGACGGCAGGGACCACGAGCAGTACTTC.

The chain links TRBV27 to TRBJ2-1; D remains unclear. Trimming took off 4 bases at V and 6 bases at J, with 13 bases between the two ends. The CDR3 is 14 residues long. Germline CDR1 MNHEY, CDR2 SMNVEV (reference sequence). The CDR3 sequence is CASSYQTNRNEQFF. CDR3 in DNA: TGTGCCAGCAGTTACCAAACTAATCGCAATGAGCAGTTCTTC.

The chain recombines TRBV5-4 with TRBJ1-2; D gene unclear. The germline V gene has CDR1 SGHNT and CDR2 YYREEE (reference sequence). V lost 0 bases and J lost 5, with 8 bases in between. CDR3 length equals 13 residues. DNA for the CDR3: TGTGCCAGCAGCTTGGACCGGTTGTATGGCTACACCTTC. Translation: CASSLDRLYGYTF.

The genes are TRBV20-1 and TRBJ2-1, with TRBD2 matching over 12 bases. With V trimmed by 5 bases and J by 8 bases, 7 bases remained unmatched. CDR3 length: 14 amino acids. From germline, CDR1 is DFQATT and CDR2 SNEGSKA (reference sequence). Here the CDR3 DNA reads TGCAGTGCTCCTAGACTAGCGGGAGCGTATGAGCAGTTCTTC. This gives the protein CSAPRLAGAYEQFF.

V and J are TRBV7-9 and TRBJ2-1, with a tentative D call TRBD1 (5 bases). V was shortened by 1 base and J by 7 bases, with 5 bases between the two germline ends. The CDR3 is made up of 12 amino acids. Germline-derived CDR1 and CDR2 are SEHNR and FQNEAQ (reference sequence). CDR3 sequence reads: CASSLGQNEQFF. The CDR3 coding sequence is TGTGCCAGCAGCTTAGGACAGAATGAGCAGTTCTTC.

The V call is TRBV6-2 or TRBV6-3, the J call TRBJ1-6, with unresolved D. With 8 bases removed from V and 10 bases from J, the gap between germline ends came to 15 bases. This CDR3 is 13 amino acids long. Germline CDR1 and CDR2: MNHEY and SVGEGT. The CDR3 spells CASSTQNGSPLHF. CDR3 bases: TGTGCCAGCTCGACCCAGAATGGGTCACCCCTCCACTTT.

The J gene is TRBJ1-6, the V gene TRBV2; TRBD1 might be the D (5 bases). Germline V lookup: CDR1 SNHLY, CDR2 FYNNEI. V was clipped by 0 bases and J by 7 bases, with 25 bases between them. The CDR3 totals 20 residues. This chain's CDR3 is CASSEAGLRGLRDINSPLHF. CDR3 bases: TGTGCCAGCAGTGAAGCGGGGTTGAGGGGACTAAGAGACATAAATTCACCCCTCCACTTT.

The gene calls are TRBV7-9 and TRBJ1-5; D unresolved. Germline V gives CDR1 SEHNR, CDR2 FQNEAQ (reference sequence). V was clipped by 1 base and J by 7 bases, with 8 bases between them. The CDR3 loop spans 13 amino acids. CDR3 protein: CASSLDRRQPQHF. CDR3 in DNA: TGTGCCAGCAGCTTAGACAGACGGCAGCCCCAGCATTTT.

J is TRBJ2-3 and V is TRBV6-1; 11 bases fit TRBD1. The V segment lost 8 bases and the J segment 3 bases; nucleotides outside the gene matches: 7. The CDR3 sequence is 15 residues long. Germline loops: CDR1 MNHNS, CDR2 SASEGT. The CDR3 reads CASRGQGAETDTQYF. The CDR3 nucleotides are TGTGCCAGCCGAGGACAGGGGGCGGAAACAGATACGCAGTATTTT.

This clonotype was counted a few times. The chain uses TRBV20-1 and TRBJ2-6; the D call may be TRBD1 or TRBD2 (6 bases each). The V end lost 3 bases, the J end lost 4 bases, and 10 bases lay between the germline ends. Per germline, CDR1 DFQATT and CDR2 SNEGSKA (reference sequence). The CDR3 runs 14 residues. The CDR3 DNA sequence: TGCAGTGCTAGGAGGGGGGTCGGGGCCAACGTCCTGACTTTC. The encoded protein is CSARRGVGANVLTF.

A few counts support this clonotype. The rearrangement uses TRBV20-1 and TRBJ1-5; tentatively, D is TRBD1 (6 bases). The CDR3 contains 19 residues. V lost 3 bases and J 4 bases, leaving 28 bases between the germline ends. The germline CDR1 and CDR2 sequences are DFQATT and SNEGSKA (reference sequence). CDR3 in amino acids: CSASYLSSGALANNQPQHF. DNA of the CDR3: TGCAGTGCTAGTTACTTAAGTTCAGGGGCCCTAGCAAATAATCAGCCCCAGCATTTT.

This chain joins TRBV27 and TRBJ1-2; 7 bases are a match to TRBD1. Germline V gene lookup returns CDR1 MNHEY and CDR2 SMNVEV (reference sequence). The CDR3 loop spans 14 amino acids. The trim removed 8 bases at V and 2 bases at J, leaving 8 bases unmatched. DNA of the CDR3: TGTGCCAGCGGTAAGGACAGGTCCAACTATGGCTACACCTTC. Its translation is CASGKDRSNYGYTF.

This clonotype was detected only a few times. The chain recombines TRBV25-1 with TRBJ1-1, with 10 bases matching TRBD1. The CDR3 sequence is 17 residues long. Germline CDR1 is MGHDK and CDR2 is SYGVNS. J gave up 3 bases and V 4 bases, and 11 bases lay outside the gene matches. CDR3 sequence reads: CASSVGPRQGADTEAFF. CDR3 bases: TGTGCCAGCAGTGTTGGGCCCCGACAGGGGGCGGACACTGAAGCTTTCTTT. The variable domain in full, with the rest retrieved from reference TRBV25-1 and TRBJ1-1, is EADIYQTPRYLVIGTGKKITLECSQTMGHDKMYWYQQDPGMELHLIHYSYGVNSTEKGDLSSESTVSRIRTEHFPLTLESARPSHTSQYLCASSVGPRQGADTEAFFGQGTRLTVV.

The chain combines TRBV5-1 with TRBJ2-2; TRBD2 matches at 8 bases. There are 15 residues in the CDR3. Germline V gene sequence: CDR1 SGHRS, CDR2 YFSETQ. The ends lost 0 bases at V and 4 bases at J; junction bases unmatched: 2. The CDR3 sequence is CASSLDGRVTGELFF. The CDR3 DNA follows: TGCGCCAGCAGCTTGGACGGGAGGGTCACCGGGGAGCTGTTTTTT.

This clonotype was detected a few times. The chain recombines TRBV6-2 or TRBV6-3 with TRBJ2-3; TRBD1 aligns across 9 bases. The CDR3 length is 15 residues. Germline V gene lookup returns CDR1 MNHEY and CDR2 SVGEGT. After removal of 6 bases from V and 2 bases from J, the junction contained 6 bases not matched to a gene. The CDR3 sequence is CASSPGTGHTDTQYF. CDR3 nucleotides: TGTGCCAGCAGCCCCGGGACAGGGCACACAGATACGCAGTATTTT.

CDR3 residues: CASSAEGANSPLHF. The CDR3 DNA reads as TGTGCCAGCAGTGCCGAGGGGGCGAATTCACCCCTCCACTTT. This rearrangement joins TRBV25-1 to TRBJ1-6, with 7 bases aligning to TRBD1. After removal of 4 bases from V and 7 bases from J, the junction contained 4 bases not matched to a gene. The CDR3 covers 14 residues. The germline CDR1 and CDR2 sequences are MGHDK and SYGVNS.

Here the CDR3 DNA reads TGTGCCACCAGCCGGCGACTGGTTATAGAGCAGTACTTC. Amino acids: CATSRRLVIEQYF. V and J are TRBV15 and TRBJ2-7; D remains ambiguous. CDR3 size: 13 residues. The germline V gene has CDR1 LNHNV and CDR2 YYDKDF (reference sequence). V was clipped by 5 bases and J by 7 bases, with 15 bases between them.

This clonotype was detected only once. The V and J genes are TRBV7-8 and TRBJ1-4; TRBD1 might be the D (6 bases). Germline CDR1 SGHVS, CDR2 FQNEAQ. The CDR3 has 16 amino acids. V was cut by 5 bases and J by 7 bases, with 20 bases left in between. The CDR3 DNA reads as TGTGCCAGCAGCACACCCTGGGGAGGGGGGCCTGAAAAACTGTTTTTT. Translation: CASSTPWGGGPEKLFF.

The genes are TRBV18 and TRBJ2-7; D gene ambiguous. This CDR3 is 14 amino acids long. Germline CDR1 KGHSH, CDR2 LQKENI. V gave up 4 bases and J gave up 6 bases, with 16 bases separating them. CDR3 region: CASSLIAGESEQYF. In DNA form, the CDR3 reads TGTGCCAGCTCACTAATCGCTGGGGAAAGCGAGCAGTACTTC. The whole variable domain, remainder taken from reference TRBV18 and TRBJ2-7, is NAGVMQNPRHLVRRRGQEARLRCSPMKGHSHVYWYRQLPEEGLKFMVYLQKENIIDESGMPKERFSAEFPKEGPSILRIQQVVRGDSAAYFCASSLIAGESEQYFGPGTRLTVT.

A single count supports this clonotype. The V gene is TRBV28, the J gene TRBJ1-6; TRBD1 matches at 8 bases. The J segment lost 7 bases and the V segment lost 7 bases, leaving 9 bases of the junction unmatched. This CDR3 has 15 residues. The germline gives CDR1 MDHEN, CDR2 SYDVKM. The DNA of the CDR3 is TGTGCCAGCACCCCTCGGACAGGGAAAAATTCACCCCTCCACTTT. Its protein product is CASTPRTGKNSPLHF.

The chain couples TRBV19 to TRBJ1-5, with TRBD1 as a possible D gene (5 bases). Trimming cost V 3 bases and J 3 bases, with 9 bases left between them. Germline V gene sequence: CDR1 LNHDA, CDR2 SQIVND (reference sequence). This CDR3 spans 14 amino acids. The CDR3 DNA reads as TGTGCCAGTAGTATTGACAGTATCAATCAGCCCCAGCATTTT. Protein product: CASSIDSINQPQHF.

This chain links TRBV7-2 with TRBJ2-7, with 12 bases lining up with TRBD2. The junction had 5 bases not matched to a gene; V was cut back by 1 base and J by 7 bases. CDR3 length: 15 amino acids. CDR1 SGHTA and CDR2 FQGNSA come from the germline V gene. As DNA, the CDR3 is TGTGCCAGCAGCTTAGGACTAGCGGGAGTGATTGAGCAGTACTTC. Encoded protein: CASSLGLAGVIEQYF. The entire variable domain, with the rest obtained from reference TRBV7-2 and TRBJ2-7, is as follows: GAGVSQSPSNKVTEKGKDVELRCDPISGHTALYWYRQSLGQGLEFLIYFQGNSAPDKSGLPSDRFSAERTGGSVSTLTIQRTQQEDSAVYLCASSLGLAGVIEQYFGPGTRLTVT.

The V and J genes are TRBV6-5 and TRBJ2-7, with TRBD2 matching 9 bases. The V gene end was trimmed by 2 bases and the J gene end by 4 bases; junction bases not matched to a gene: 6. This CDR3 contains 15 residues. The germline CDR1 and CDR2 sequences are MNHEY and SVGAGI. CDR3 DNA: TGTGCCAGCAGTTACGTGGCGGGAGGGCGTTACGAGCAGTACTTC. Translating it yields CASSYVAGGRYEQYF.

This clonotype was seen more than once but under ten times. This chain connects TRBV10-3 to TRBJ2-5, with a possible D match to TRBD2 (6 bases). This CDR3 comprises 15 residues. V lost 6 bases, J lost 1 base, and 15 bases lay in between. Germline V gene data show CDR1 as ENHRY and CDR2 as SYGVKD. This CDR3 reads CAIRGDRGTQETQYF. The CDR3 region has the DNA TGTGCCATCAGGGGCGACCGGGGGACCCAAGAGACCCAGTACTTC.

This clonotype appeared a single time. V gene TRBV9 combines with J gene TRBJ1-2; TRBD1 matches 7 bases. This CDR3 region has 14 residues. Germline V gene lookup returns CDR1 SGDLS and CDR2 YYNGEE. V was pared by 2 bases and J by 8 bases, with 9 bases of the junction left unmatched. The CDR3 region is CASSVETGHGGYTF. CDR3 DNA: TGTGCCAGCAGCGTCGAGACAGGGCACGGCGGCTACACCTTC. Drawing the rest from reference TRBV9 and TRBJ1-2, the complete variable domain is DSGVTQTPKHLITATGQRVTLRCSPRSGDLSVYWYQQSLDQGLQFLIQYYNGEERAKGNILERFSAQQFPDLHSELNLSSLELGDSALYFCASSVETGHGGYTFGSGTRLTVV.

A few counts support this clonotype. V is TRBV6-1 and J is TRBJ1-2; 10 bases fit TRBD1. The CDR3 is made up of 16 amino acids. From germline, CDR1 is MNHNS and CDR2 SASEGT. V was pared by 6 bases and J by 4 bases, with 11 bases of the junction left unmatched. CDR3 in DNA: TGTGCCAGCAGCCGTCCCGGGACAGGGGACGGCTATGGCTACACCTTC. Translated: CASSRPGTGDGYGYTF.